Below are 32 T cell receptor beta chains sequenced from a single sample in a study of T-cell memory formation after mild COVID-19. TCRdb analysed the 5' RACE reads with MiXCR anew, one entry per CDR3 protein. The table has 450,000 or so distinct CDR3 sequences, 20% seen once. Material for sequencing was PBMCs or a T cell subset sorted from them (not recorded which). The receptors originated from an adult woman who had mild COVID-19 (a few samples of this study predate the infection). Cell type and time point are not known.

This rearrangement joins TRBV7-2 to TRBJ2-7; a possible D gene is TRBD2 (5 bases). The CDR3 is 12 amino acids. With 5 bases removed from V and 9 bases from J, the gap between germline ends came to 14 bases. Germline V CDR1 and CDR2: SGHTA, FQGNSA. The chain's CDR3 is CASSRVGRGQYF. CDR3 nucleotides: TGTGCCAGCAGCCGGGTGGGGAGAGGGCAGTACTTC. The full variable domain, with the rest looked up from reference TRBV7-2 and TRBJ2-7, is GAGVSQSPSNKVTEKGKDVELRCDPISGHTALYWYRQSLGQGLEFLIYFQGNSAPDKSGLPSDRFSAERTGGSVSTLTIQRTQQEDSAVYLCASSRVGRGQYFGPGTRLTVT.

V is TRBV6-5 and J is TRBJ2-1; 7 bases agree with TRBD2. This CDR3 region has 19 residues. Losses at the gene ends were 8 bases for V and 2 bases for J; bases not matched to a gene: 21. The germline V gene has CDR1 MNHEY and CDR2 SVGAGI. The CDR3 bases are TGTGCCAGCTACCTTATAGGACTAGAGGGAGTGATCCCCTACAATGAGCAGTTCTTC. Protein product: CASYLIGLEGVIPYNEQFF.

Only a few counts were recorded for this clonotype. The chain couples TRBV20-1 to TRBJ2-1; the match to TRBD2 covers 7 bases. V shed 5 bases and J 0 bases; nucleotides not matched to a gene: 7. The CDR3 runs 15 residues. From germline, CDR1 is DFQATT and CDR2 SNEGSKA (reference sequence). CDR3 protein: CSARSGANSYNEQFF. Written as DNA, the CDR3 is TGCAGTGCTCGGAGCGGGGCCAACTCCTACAATGAGCAGTTCTTC.

V and J are TRBV5-1 and TRBJ2-7; tentatively, D is TRBD1 (6 bases). CDR1 SGHRS and CDR2 YFSETQ come from the germline V gene. V dropped 4 bases and J dropped 6 bases, with 20 bases sitting between them. The CDR3 length is 15 residues. CDR3 nucleotide sequence: TGCGCCAGCAGCCTACAGACAGGAGGACTCGGCGAGCAGTACTTC. It codes for CASSLQTGGLGEQYF.

This clonotype was seen a handful of times. The gene calls are TRBV20-1 and TRBJ1-1, with TRBD1 as a possible D gene (5 bases). CDR1 is DFQATT and CDR2 is SNEGSKA in the germline V gene (reference sequence). This CDR3 has 14 residues. The V end was cut by 0 bases, the J end by 14 bases, with 22 bases between. In nucleotides, the CDR3 is TGCAGTGCTAGAGATGGGGCAGGTGGCTATCTCGGGTTCTTT. Amino acid sequence: CSARDGAGGYLGFF.

This chain joins TRBV7-9 and TRBJ2-5; 7 positions match TRBD1. CDR3 length: 15 amino acids. The V and J ends lost 8 bases and 2 bases, in that order; junction bases with no gene match: 11. Germline V gives CDR1 SEHNR, CDR2 FQNEAQ (reference sequence). For the CDR3, the DNA is TGTGCCAGCTCGCACCTGGGACAGTCGCAAGAGACCCAGTACTTC. Its translation: CASSHLGQSQETQYF.

To note about this clonotype: A much larger clone lies a single base off, so this may be a read error. The chain is built from TRBV7-6 and TRBJ2-1; D is unclear. Between the trimmed V and J ends, which lost 3 bases and 8 bases, there was a span of 5 bases. The CDR3 is made up of 11 amino acids. Germline-derived CDR1 and CDR2 are SGHVS and FNYEAQ. The DNA of the CDR3 is TGTGCCAGCAGCTTTGGCTATGAGCAGTTCTTC. This codes for CASSFGYEQFF.

This clonotype showed up just a few times. The chain employs TRBV7-6 and TRBJ2-1; 10 positions match TRBD1. Germline CDR1 is SGHVS and CDR2 is FNYEAQ. With V trimmed by 4 bases and J by 8 bases, 8 bases remained unmatched. The CDR3 consists of 15 residues. The CDR3 bases are TGTGCCAGCAGCTCGGACAGGGGGTACCTCGATGAGCAGTTCTTC. Encoded protein: CASSSDRGYLDEQFF.

This sequence joins TRBV7-3 and TRBJ2-5; D may be TRBD2 (6 bases). Trimming removed 5 bases from V and 2 bases from J, with 12 bases in between. This CDR3 contains 14 residues. Germline assignment: CDR1 SGHTA and CDR2 FQGTGA. The CDR3 sequence is CASSPGGTQETQYF. In nucleotides, the CDR3 is TGTGCCAGCAGCCCCGGCGGGACTCAAGAGACCCAGTACTTC.

The chain links TRBV6-5 to TRBJ1-5; D gene ambiguous. V was pared by 0 bases and J by 6 bases, with 9 bases between. The CDR3 consists of 14 residues. In germline, CDR1 is MNHEY, CDR2 SVGAGI. This CDR3 is CASSYSVGIQPQHF. As DNA, the CDR3 is TGTGCCAGCAGTTACTCTGTGGGGATTCAGCCCCAGCATTTT.

This clonotype has a handful of counts. This sequence joins TRBV7-9 and TRBJ2-5, with TRBD1 matching over 7 bases. Trimming at V came to 8 bases and at J to 9 bases, leaving 12 bases not matched to a gene. From germline, CDR1 is SEHNR and CDR2 FQNEAQ (reference sequence). This CDR3 comprises 13 residues. In DNA, the CDR3 is TGTGCCAGCGGGTCCGGGACAGTAGCGTCCCAGTACTTC. This codes for CASGSGTVASQYF.

This clonotype was counted only a few times. The chain employs TRBV5-1 and TRBJ2-3; D gene uncertain. Trimming left V 4 bases short and J 5 bases short, with 8 bases between. Germline V CDR1 and CDR2: SGHRS, YFSETQ. The CDR3 consists of 12 residues. CDR3 sequence (DNA): TGCGCCAGCAGCGAGGACCTAGATACGCAGTATTTT. Protein product: CASSEDLDTQYF.

This chain connects TRBV24-1 to TRBJ2-1; 10 bases are shared with TRBD2. The CDR3 has 14 amino acids. The junction had 7 bases not matched to a gene; V was cut back by 9 bases and J by 6 bases. Germline values: CDR1 KGHDR, CDR2 SFDVKD. CDR3 region: CATGPAGGRNEQFF. The CDR3 coding sequence is TGTGCCACCGGACCAGCGGGGGGGCGCAATGAGCAGTTCTTC.

The sample holds a few counts of this clonotype. The J gene is TRBJ2-3, the V gene TRBV27; the D call may be TRBD1 or TRBD2 (5 bases each). The CDR3 covers 14 residues. V lost 8 bases and J 4 bases, leaving 16 bases between the germline ends. The germline V gene encodes CDR1 MNHEY and CDR2 SMNVEV (reference sequence). CDR3 amino acids: CASSWGIFADTQYF. In nucleotides, the CDR3 is TGTGCCAGCTCGTGGGGGATTTTTGCAGATACGCAGTATTTT.

The sample holds a few counts of this clonotype. The chain couples TRBV5-1 to TRBJ1-5, with D possibly being TRBD1 (5 bases). Germline CDR1 and CDR2: SGHRS and YFSETQ. Trimming pared 5 bases from V and 4 bases from J, leaving 10 bases between. CDR3 size: 13 residues. This CDR3 reads CASREGPNQPQHF. The CDR3 DNA follows: TGCGCCAGCAGGGAGGGGCCGAATCAGCCCCAGCATTTT.

V usage is TRBV5-6 and J usage is TRBJ1-1; no definite D call. V shed 0 bases and J shed 0 bases, with 6 bases lying between them. The CDR3 has 14 amino acids. The germline CDR1 and CDR2 sequences are SGHDT and YYEEEE. CDR3 DNA: TGTGCCAGCAGCTTGGATCAGCTGAACACTGAAGCTTTCTTT. Translated: CASSLDQLNTEAFF.

There are many counts of this clonotype. This chain connects TRBV7-2 to TRBJ1-5; TRBD1 is a possible D gene (5 bases). Germline assignment: CDR1 SGHTA and CDR2 FQGNSA. The ends were cut back, 1 base at V and 6 bases at J, with 10 bases in the middle. The CDR3 loop spans 14 amino acids. The DNA of the CDR3 is TGTGCCAGCAGCTTAGGAGGGGTTGGTCAGCCCCAGCATTTT. Translation gives CASSLGGVGQPQHF.

This clonotype showed up just a few times. The chain employs TRBV5-1 and TRBJ2-3; D is perhaps TRBD2 (5 bases). The CDR3 has 14 amino acids. Germline-derived CDR1 and CDR2 are SGHRS and YFSETQ. Trimming cost V 6 bases and J 0 bases, with 11 bases left between them. In nucleotides, the CDR3 is TGCGCCAGCATGGAGGAACAAAGCACAGATACGCAGTATTTT. It codes for CASMEEQSTDTQYF.

The V call is TRBV11-3, the J call TRBJ2-1; 11 bases are a match to TRBD2. In germline, CDR1 is SGHNT, CDR2 YENEEA. V shed 3 bases and J 1 base; nucleotides not matched to a gene: 5. The CDR3 is 17 residues long. The CDR3 spells CASSLGLAAESYNEQFF. The CDR3 DNA sequence: TGTGCCAGCAGCTTGGGACTAGCGGCAGAATCCTACAATGAGCAGTTCTTC.

This clonotype was recorded a few times. The chain links TRBV6-5 to TRBJ2-3; 8 bases match TRBD1. The V gene's germline CDR1 is MNHEY and CDR2 SVGAGI. This CDR3 spans 14 amino acids. Losses at the gene ends were 7 bases for V and 2 bases for J; bases not matched to a gene: 5. CDR3 DNA: TGTGCCAGCAAATGGGGACAGGTCACAGATACGCAGTATTTT. It encodes CASKWGQVTDTQYF.

This clonotype was found a few times. DNA of the CDR3: TGTGCCAGCAGTAAGGGGGACAGGACTAGAGGAGCTTTCTTT. Its translation: CASSKGDRTRGAFF. V and J are TRBV27 and TRBJ1-1; TRBD1 matches 8 bases. This CDR3 contains 14 residues. V shed 5 bases and J 10 bases; nucleotides not matched to a gene: 12. In germline, CDR1 is MNHEY, CDR2 SMNVEV (reference sequence).

This clonotype was observed a few times. The chain recombines TRBV30 with TRBJ1-2; D uncertain. Trimming removed 0 bases at V and 4 bases at J, with 24 bases between. Germline V gene lookup returns CDR1 GTSNPN and CDR2 SVGIG (reference sequence). This CDR3 has 18 amino acids. CDR3 sequence reads: CAWSVKGLSYRRFYGYTF. The CDR3 region has the DNA TGTGCCTGGAGTGTAAAGGGCCTCTCTTACAGACGGTTCTATGGCTACACCTTC.

J is TRBJ2-7 and V is TRBV20-1; D possibly matches TRBD1 or TRBD2 (5 bases each). This CDR3 is 13 amino acids long. The germline CDR1 and CDR2 sequences are DFQATT and SNEGSKA (reference sequence). Trimming took off 5 bases at V and 3 bases at J, with 14 bases between the two ends. CDR3 amino acids: CSASGTSGYEQYF. CDR3 DNA sequence: TGCAGTGCTTCCGGGACCAGCGGCTACGAGCAGTACTTC.

This chain connects TRBV15 to TRBJ1-5; TRBD1 might be the D (5 bases). The V gene's germline CDR1 is LNHNV and CDR2 YYDKDF (reference sequence). The CDR3 runs to 16 residues. V lost 0 bases, J lost 6 bases, and 15 bases lay in between. DNA of the CDR3: TGTGCCACCAGCAGAGATCGGCCAGGGCTGGGTCAGCCCCAGCATTTT. Translating it yields CATSRDRPGLGQPQHF.

V and J are TRBV25-1 and TRBJ2-2, with D tentatively TRBD1 (6 bases). Trimming removed 4 bases at V and 2 bases at J, with 14 bases between. This CDR3 is built from 16 residues. CDR1 and CDR2 from the germline V gene are MGHDK and SYGVNS. CDR3 residues: CASSGDRLGNTGELFF. The CDR3 nucleotides read TGTGCCAGCAGTGGAGACAGGTTGGGCAACACCGGGGAGCTGTTTTTT.

The CDR3 DNA reads as TGCGCCAGCAGCCAGGCAGCGAACATCGGCGAGCAGTACTTC. Encoded protein: CASSQAANIGEQYF. This rearrangement joins TRBV5-1 to TRBJ2-7; D remains ambiguous. The germline CDR1 and CDR2 sequences are SGHRS and YFSETQ. V gave up 4 bases and J gave up 6 bases, with 17 bases separating them. CDR3 length: 14 amino acids.

The rearrangement uses TRBV6-2 or TRBV6-3 and TRBJ2-6; the D gene is possibly TRBD1 (5 bases). V was pared by 4 bases and J by 1 base, with 11 bases between. Germline CDR1 MNHEY, CDR2 SVGEGT. The CDR3 loop spans 16 amino acids. The DNA of the CDR3 is TGTGCCAGCAGTTTGCCCAGGGCGTCTGGGGCCAACGTCCTGACTTTC. Protein: CASSLPRASGANVLTF.

On this clonotype: This CDR3 fails to terminate in the conserved phenylalanine or tryptophan, so it likely reflects a read error. No DNA is shown, since the ends of the CDR3 on it are uncertain; the CDR3 is the one TCRdb lists. The chain joins TRBV25-1 to TRBJ2-7; TRBD1 is taken as the D call from the table, unchecked against the DNA. Germline V gene sequence: CDR1 MGHDK, CDR2 SYGVNS. The CDR3 comprises 12 residues, both ends counted. The CDR3 loop reads CASSSGQGAIWI.

In nucleotides, the CDR3 is TGCAGTGCTAGAGATATTTTAGGCGGGATAGGGGATGAGCAGTTCTTC. The encoded protein is CSARDILGGIGDEQFF. The rearrangement joins TRBV20-1 to TRBJ2-1; possible D gene TRBD2, 6 bases. The CDR3 has 16 residues. CDR1 and CDR2 (germline): DFQATT, SNEGSKA (reference sequence). V was shortened by 0 bases and J by 8 bases, with 20 bases between the two germline ends.

The V gene is TRBV11-3, the J gene TRBJ2-1; D might be TRBD2 (6 bases). There are 14 residues in the CDR3. Germline V gene data show CDR1 as SGHNT and CDR2 as YENEEA. The V end lost 2 bases, the J end lost 9 bases, and 14 bases lay between the germline ends. Here the CDR3 reads CASSLRDFPIEQFF. The CDR3 nucleotides read TGTGCCAGCAGCTTAAGGGACTTCCCCATTGAGCAGTTCTTC.

The chain carries TRBV29-1 and TRBJ2-7; no clear D. CDR1 is SQVTM, CDR2 ANQGSEA, per germline. This CDR3 contains 13 residues. The ends were cut back, 3 bases at V and 0 bases at J, with 9 bases in the middle. DNA for the CDR3: TGCAGCGTTGATGACGGAACCTCCTACGAGCAGTACTTC. Translated: CSVDDGTSYEQYF.

This clonotype was observed at least ten times. This chain joins TRBV5-6 and TRBJ2-5; perhaps TRBD2 as D (6 bases). Trimming shortened V by 4 bases and J by 4 bases, and 23 bases separated the two germline ends. This CDR3 spans 17 amino acids. Germline CDR1 SGHDT, CDR2 YYEEEE. The CDR3 here is CASSPNYGATGRETQYF. The CDR3 DNA is TGTGCCAGCAGCCCAAATTACGGGGCCACCGGGAGAGAGACCCAGTACTTC.